The 16 T cell receptor beta chains below come from one sample, sequenced in a study of T cells in Graves' hyperthyroidism and ophthalmopathy. TCR beta CDR3 region amplification was performed from RNA transcripts. HTBI primers were employed in a first-round RT-PCR of the TCR CDR3. From the multiplex PCR reads, TCRdb called clonotypes with MiXCR, one entry per CDR3 protein. The sample consists of roughly 750,000 distinct CDR3 sequences, 16% of them appearing once. Input material: blood. The source is a man between 18 and 29 years old with Graves' hyperthyroidism.

This clonotype was found many times. This rearrangement joins TRBV7-8 to TRBJ2-5, with 7 bases fitting TRBD1. Looked up from germline, CDR1 is SGHVS and CDR2 is FQNEAQ. The ends lost 5 bases at V and 5 bases at J; junction bases unmatched: 14. The CDR3 covers 16 residues. The CDR3, as DNA: TGTGCCAGCAGCATTCCAAAGACAGGGCCCCGGGAGACCCAGTACTTC. Protein sequence: CASSIPKTGPRETQYF.

This clonotype was detected many times. The chain is built from TRBV30 and TRBJ2-1; D remains ambiguous. The CDR3 spans 15 residues. Trimming stripped 5 bases from V and 1 base from J, with 15 bases between. Germline V gene lookup returns CDR1 GTSNPN and CDR2 SVGIG (reference sequence). The CDR3 is CAWALGVPSYNEQFF. The CDR3 nucleotides are TGTGCCTGGGCCCTTGGCGTTCCATCCTACAATGAGCAGTTCTTC.

The J gene is TRBJ1-1, the V gene TRBV24-1; D may be TRBD1 (5 bases). Per the germline V gene, CDR1 is KGHDR and CDR2 is SFDVKD. The CDR3 runs 21 residues. V dropped 4 bases and J dropped 5 bases, with 34 bases sitting between them. Here the CDR3 DNA reads TGTGCCACCAGTGACCCCGGGCGGGACCGGGGCACCGGGACTGGTGGGACTGAAGCTTTCTTT. Residues: CATSDPGRDRGTGTGGTEAFF.

Many counts were recorded for this clonotype. The V gene is TRBV5-1, the J gene TRBJ2-1, with D perhaps being TRBD1 or TRBD2 (5 bases each). Trimming cost V 0 bases and J 12 bases, with 13 bases left between them. Looked up from germline, CDR1 is SGHRS and CDR2 is YFSETQ. The CDR3 contains 13 residues. CDR3 sequence reads: CASSLDQFGGQFF. Here the CDR3 DNA reads TGCGCCAGCAGCTTGGACCAATTTGGGGGGCAGTTCTTC.

As to this clonotype: A read error is likely, as this CDR3 ends without the conserved phenylalanine or tryptophan. Because the CDR3's place on the DNA is in doubt, the DNA is left out and the CDR3 is given as listed by TCRdb. The V and J genes are TRBV27 and TRBJ2-2; TRBD1, the D gene given by the table, was not confirmed from the DNA. Germline CDR1 is MNHEY and CDR2 is SMNVEV (reference sequence). 15 amino acids form the CDR3, both terminal residues included. CDR3 protein: CASSSQGIRTGELFC.

The chain links TRBV27 to TRBJ2-3; 16 nucleotides match TRBD2. The length of the CDR3 is 20 residues. Germline assignment: CDR1 MNHEY and CDR2 SMNVEV (reference sequence). The ends lost 5 bases at V and 0 bases at J; junction bases unmatched: 11. CDR3 bases: TGTGCCAGCAGTGCACCCGGGACTAGCGGGAGGGCCTTCAGCACAGATACGCAGTATTTT. Its translation is CASSAPGTSGRAFSTDTQYF.

This clonotype was counted at least ten times. The chain uses TRBV7-6 and TRBJ2-1; TRBD2 agrees at 13 bases. Germline V gene sequence: CDR1 SGHVS, CDR2 FNYEAQ. The trim removed 4 bases at V and 5 bases at J, leaving 5 bases unmatched. The CDR3 extends over 16 amino acids. In DNA form, the CDR3 reads TGTGCCAGCAGCTCGGCCGGACTAGCGGGAGACAATGAGCAGTTCTTC. This encodes CASSSAGLAGDNEQFF.

This clonotype was seen many times. The gene calls are TRBV20-1 and TRBJ2-3, with D unclear. This CDR3 has 10 residues. V gave up 3 bases and J gave up 5 bases, with 3 bases separating them. Germline V gene lookup returns CDR1 DFQATT and CDR2 SNEGSKA (reference sequence). CDR3 sequence reads: CSARVDTQYF. The CDR3 DNA reads as TGCAGTGCTAGGGTAGATACGCAGTATTTT.

Only a few counts were recorded for this clonotype. The gene calls are TRBV20-1 and TRBJ1-4; perhaps TRBD1 as D (5 bases). CDR1 is DFQATT and CDR2 is SNEGSKA in the germline V gene (reference sequence). V shed 3 bases and J shed 5 bases, with 13 bases lying between them. There are 14 residues in the CDR3. The CDR3 is CSARQGGENEKLFF. CDR3 bases: TGCAGTGCTAGGCAGGGAGGAGAGAATGAAAAACTGTTTTTT.

The rearrangement links TRBV6-1 to TRBJ2-5, with 7 bases that match TRBD2. CDR3 length equals 14 residues. Germline V gene data show CDR1 as MNHNS and CDR2 as SASEGT. The J segment lost 5 bases and the V segment lost 5 bases, leaving 8 bases of the junction unmatched. The CDR3 nucleotides read TGTGCCAGCAGTCCGCGGGAGTTTCAGGAGACCCAGTACTTC. As protein: CASSPREFQETQYF.

V gene TRBV7-6 combines with J gene TRBJ1-1; weak D call: TRBD1 (6 bases). Trimming pared 5 bases from V and 0 bases from J, leaving 13 bases between. This CDR3 comprises 15 residues. CDR1 SGHVS and CDR2 FNYEAQ come from the germline V gene. Here the CDR3 DNA reads TGTGCCAGCAGCCCTGAGGACAGATTGAACACTGAAGCTTTCTTT. This gives the protein CASSPEDRLNTEAFF.

This clonotype was counted many times. This chain connects TRBV28 to TRBJ1-2; D may be TRBD1 (6 bases). This CDR3 comprises 13 residues. Per the germline V gene, CDR1 is MDHEN and CDR2 is SYDVKM. V shed 8 bases and J shed 3 bases, with 13 bases lying between them. This CDR3 is CASFSGADYGYTF. In nucleotides, the CDR3 is TGTGCCAGCTTTTCGGGGGCCGACTATGGCTACACCTTC.

V and J are TRBV9 and TRBJ2-3; D is undetermined. V was shortened by 3 bases and J by 5 bases, with 10 bases between the two germline ends. The germline CDR1 and CDR2 sequences are SGDLS and YYNGEE. The CDR3 totals 13 residues. CDR3 DNA sequence: TGTGCCAGCAGCGATGTGGATTTAGATACGCAGTATTTT. It specifies CASSDVDLDTQYF.

The chain joins TRBV13 to TRBJ2-2, with 9 bases matching TRBD2. CDR3 length: 15 residues. CDR1 and CDR2 (germline): PRHDT, FYEKMQ (reference sequence). The V segment lost 3 bases and the J segment 7 bases; nucleotides outside the gene matches: 6. CDR3 residues: CASSFGLASRGELFF. CDR3 bases: TGTGCCAGCAGCTTCGGACTAGCGAGCCGCGGGGAGCTGTTTTTT.

In nucleotides, the CDR3 is TGTGCCAGCAGTTTCTATGGGACAGGGACCGAAAAACTGTTTTTT. Protein: CASSFYGTGTEKLFF. The chain recombines TRBV28 with TRBJ1-4, with TRBD1 matching 9 bases. The junction had 7 bases not matched to a gene; V was cut back by 3 bases and J by 8 bases. The germline V gene has CDR1 MDHEN and CDR2 SYDVKM. The CDR3 contains 15 residues.

In this sample, this clonotype turned up a few times. CDR3 residues: CARQETYGYTF. CDR3 DNA sequence: TGTGCCAGACAGGAAACCTATGGCTACACCTTC. V is TRBV30 and J is TRBJ1-2; D may be TRBD1 (6 bases). V was trimmed by 8 bases and J by 4 bases, leaving 11 bases between them. This CDR3 contains 11 residues. Germline V lookup: CDR1 GTSNPN, CDR2 SVGIG (reference sequence).